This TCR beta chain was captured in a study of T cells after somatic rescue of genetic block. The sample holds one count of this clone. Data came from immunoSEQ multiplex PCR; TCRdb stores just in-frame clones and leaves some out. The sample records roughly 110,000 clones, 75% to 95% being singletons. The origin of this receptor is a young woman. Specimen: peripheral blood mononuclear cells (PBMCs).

The CDR3 coding sequence is TGCAGCGTTGAAAAAAGGGTTGGCACAGATACGCAGTATTTT. It is translated as CSVEKRVGTDTQYF. This chain uses TRBV29-1 with TRBJ2-3; no clear D gene. The germline V gene encodes CDR1 SQVTM and CDR2 ANQGSEA. This CDR3 comprises 14 residues. The V end was cut by 2 bases, the J end by 1 base, with 10 bases between.